This T cell receptor beta chain was identified in a study of cytomegalovirus exposure and HLA in healthy donors. Study in general: Unique TCR beta sequences numbering approximately 100 million came from 150 million to 200 million T cells in an earlier analysis.

The V and J ends lost 5 bases and 0 bases, in that order; junction bases with no gene match: 11. Germline values: CDR1 SGHVS, CDR2 FQNEAQ. CDR3 length: 17 amino acids. In the case of this clone: Its antigen is not known.

Overall study results and limits: Some V segments could not be told apart, so they were left out, TRBV6-2 and TRBV6-3 among them.

60 Vbeta and 13 Jbeta primers were used in PCR. Profiling relied on immunoSEQ multiplex PCR, and the TCRdb table lists in-frame clones only, not all of them. The sample shows more than 45,000 clones, 70% to 80% of them seen only once. The TCR comes from a man aged 25-45 years in good health and CMV-seronegative. The genes are TRBV7-8 and TRBJ2-3, with 7 bases matching TRBD1. The sequencing input was PBMCs. The CDR3 DNA sequence: TGTGCCAGCAGCAGAACCACAGGGGATACTAGCACAGATACGCAGTATTTT. It codes for CASSRTTGDTSTDTQYF.